The clone carrying this TCR beta chain has a count of ten or more. This entry is derived from a study of T-cell reconstitution after alpha-beta-depleted transplantation in children. Preparation of the TCRbeta library involved a method that used unique molecular identifiers. TCRdb ran MiXCR on the PCR reads and lists one entry per CDR3 protein. Among some 340,000 distinct CDR3 sequences listed, 10% were seen once. Germline V gives CDR1 SGHTA, CDR2 FQGTGA. With V trimmed by 2 bases and J by 8 bases, 6 bases remained unmatched. The CDR3 is 14 amino acids. The chain joins TRBV7-3 to TRBJ2-3; 8 bases map to TRBD2. The sequence was collected from a human donor who donated a stem cell graft to a child with acute lymphoblastic leukemia. This specimen was PBMCs from the stem cell graft donor, taken from the stem cell graft. CDR3 bases: TGTGCCAGCAGCTTACCGGGACTAGTAGTTACGCAGTATTTT. It is translated as CASSLPGLVVTQYF.